This TCR beta chain comes out of a study of OX40 agonist ivuxolimab in advanced cancers. At the level of the study: Partial responses occurred in three patients (one hepatocellular carcinoma, two cutaneous melanoma).

The study's findings and limits: Expanded clones tended on average to be more numerous among CD8+ T cells than CD4+. Some of the lowest clonal expansion was seen in partial responders at 0.1-3.0 mg/kg.

This clone was detected only once. Its antigen is unknown. Measured with immunoSEQ multiplex PCR; TCRdb has only the in-frame clones, and not every one. The sample lists approximately 8,200 clones, about 90% occurring once. Deletions cut 5 bases from V and 5 bases from J, with 7 bases between. Germline V CDR1 and CDR2: MNHNY, SVGAGI (reference sequence). CDR3 length: 11 amino acids. Here the sequenced sample was CD4+ or CD8+ T cells sorted from blood, taken in a trial of the OX40 agonist ivuxolimab. The source is an adult with an advanced solid tumor such as melanoma, head and neck, liver or kidney cancer. The chain recombines TRBV6-6 with TRBJ2-7, with D uncertain. The CDR3 DNA follows: TGTGCCAGCAGTGGGGTCGACGAGCAGTACTTC. Translation: CASSGVDEQYF.